This is a list of T cell receptor beta chains from one sample in a study of T cells in Graves' hyperthyroidism and ophthalmopathy. TCRdb itself ran the multiplex PCR reads through MiXCR, one entry per CDR3 protein. This sample has around 700,000 distinct CDR3 sequences, with around 19% found just once. The specimen sequenced was blood. These receptors all come from a woman aged 50 to 60 with Graves' hyperthyroidism that later progressed to Graves' ophthalmopathy. The CDR3 runs from the conserved cysteine through the conserved F or W. The order of the fields is V gene, J gene, clone size, D gene, CDR3 protein, CDR3 DNA. The D gene is left open where the match is weak. Clone size is not always given. Where it is, it says once, few, many or a class for expanded clones.

v_call: TRBV4-1
j_call: TRBJ2-1
clone_size: -
d_call: -
cdr3_aa: CASSQDGYEQFF
cdr3_nt: TGCGCCAGCAGCCAAGATGGGTATGAGCAGTTCTTC

v_call: TRBV3-1
j_call: TRBJ1-1
clone_size: many
d_call: -
cdr3_aa: CASSQDWGEAFF
cdr3_nt: TGTGCCAGCAGCCAGGACTGGGGTGAAGCTTTCTTT

v_call: TRBV9
j_call: TRBJ2-6
clone_size: few
d_call: -
cdr3_aa: CASSVGDIIRGRANVLTF
cdr3_nt: TGTGCCAGCAGCGTAGGTGATATAATCAGGGGTCGGGCCAACGTCCTGACTTTC

v_call: TRBV20-1
j_call: TRBJ2-7
clone_size: few
d_call: TRBD2
cdr3_aa: CSASGGVLFEQYF
cdr3_nt: TGCAGTGCTAGTGGGGGGGTACTCTTCGAGCAGTACTTC

v_call: TRBV7-9
j_call: TRBJ2-1
clone_size: -
d_call: -
cdr3_aa: CASSLERSIYNEQFF
cdr3_nt: TGTGCCAGCAGCTTAGAGCGGTCCATCTACAATGAGCAGTTCTTC

v_call: TRBV12-3/TRBV12-4
j_call: TRBJ1-1
clone_size: few
d_call: -
cdr3_aa: CASRLITTNTEAFF
cdr3_nt: TGTGCCAGCAGACTAATAACGACGAACACTGAAGCTTTCTTT

v_call: TRBV20-1
j_call: TRBJ2-1
clone_size: -
d_call: TRBD2
cdr3_aa: CSARDIEGLAGVAKDEQFF
cdr3_nt: TGCAGTGCTAGAGATATAGAGGGTCTAGCGGGGGTTGCGAAAGATGAGCAGTTCTTC

v_call: TRBV20-1
j_call: TRBJ2-5
clone_size: few
d_call: TRBD2
cdr3_aa: CSARDASGAETQYF
cdr3_nt: TGCAGTGCTAGAGATGCCAGCGGGGCTGAGACCCAGTACTTC

v_call: TRBV6-2/TRBV6-3
j_call: TRBJ1-2
clone_size: -
d_call: -
cdr3_aa: CASSPDRRGYGYTF
cdr3_nt: TGTGCCAGCAGTCCGGACAGAAGGGGCTATGGCTACACCTTC

v_call: TRBV2
j_call: TRBJ1-5
clone_size: -
d_call: -
cdr3_aa: CASSPANEGNQPQHF
cdr3_nt: TGTGCCAGCAGCCCGGCCAACGAGGGCAATCAGCCCCAGCATTTT

v_call: TRBV20-1
j_call: TRBJ2-5
clone_size: once
d_call: TRBD2
cdr3_aa: CSARGGLQETQYF
cdr3_nt: TGCAGTGCTAGGGGGGGACTACAAGAGACCCAGTACTTC

v_call: TRBV19
j_call: TRBJ1-5
clone_size: few
d_call: TRBD1
cdr3_aa: CASSPQGNSNQPQHF
cdr3_nt: TGTGCCAGTAGCCCACAGGGGAATAGCAATCAGCCCCAGCATTTT

v_call: TRBV3-1
j_call: TRBJ2-5
clone_size: many
d_call: TRBD2
cdr3_aa: CASSQAGTSLETQYF
cdr3_nt: TGTGCCAGCAGCCAAGCCGGGACTAGTTTGGAGACCCAGTACTTC

v_call: TRBV3-1
j_call: TRBJ2-7
clone_size: many
d_call: TRBD1
cdr3_aa: CASSPGTGAYEQYF
cdr3_nt: TGTGCCAGCAGCCCCGGGACAGGGGCCTACGAGCAGTACTTC

v_call: TRBV18
j_call: TRBJ1-6
clone_size: few
d_call: TRBD1
cdr3_aa: CASSRMTGASSYNSPLHF
cdr3_nt: TGTGCCAGCTCCCGAATGACAGGGGCAAGCTCCTATAATTCACCCCTCCACTTT

v_call: TRBV7-3
j_call: TRBJ2-7
clone_size: many
d_call: TRBD2
cdr3_aa: CASSPGLAGEQYF
cdr3_nt: TGTGCCAGCAGCCCGGGACTAGCCGGCGAGCAGTACTTC

v_call: TRBV9
j_call: TRBJ1-2
clone_size: -
d_call: TRBD1
cdr3_aa: CASSPWDSPFLYTF
cdr3_nt: TGTGCCAGCAGCCCATGGGACAGCCCATTCCTCTACACCTTC

v_call: TRBV3-1
j_call: TRBJ1-4
clone_size: many
d_call: -
cdr3_aa: CASSQDYRGEKLFF
cdr3_nt: TGTGCCAGCAGCCAAGATTATCGTGGGGAAAAACTGTTTTTT

v_call: TRBV7-8
j_call: TRBJ1-5
clone_size: few
d_call: -
cdr3_aa: CASSLGRGSLTYSNQSQHF
cdr3_nt: TGTGCCAGCAGCTTAGGGCGGGGTTCTCTTACCTACTCCAATCAGTCCCAGCATTTT

v_call: TRBV10-3
j_call: TRBJ1-2
clone_size: few
d_call: TRBD1
cdr3_aa: CAIGRPGTDYGYTF
cdr3_nt: TGTGCCATCGGTCGCCCCGGGACAGACTATGGCTACACCTTC

v_call: TRBV29-1
j_call: TRBJ2-5
clone_size: -
d_call: -
cdr3_aa: CSVYNLRTQYF
cdr3_nt: TGCAGCGTGTACAACCTCCGGACCCAGTACTTC

v_call: TRBV20-1
j_call: TRBJ2-7
clone_size: many
d_call: TRBD2
cdr3_aa: CSARASGASYEQYF
cdr3_nt: TGCAGTGCTAGGGCTAGCGGGGCTTCCTACGAGCAGTACTTC

v_call: TRBV9
j_call: TRBJ1-5
clone_size: many
d_call: -
cdr3_aa: CASSVAGNSNQPQHF
cdr3_nt: TGTGCCAGCAGCGTAGCAGGGAATAGCAATCAGCCCCAGCATTTT

v_call: TRBV5-1
j_call: TRBJ2-5
clone_size: few
d_call: TRBD2
cdr3_aa: CASSLGGGTLQETQYF
cdr3_nt: TGCGCCAGCAGCTTGGGGGGGGGGACCCTCCAAGAGACCCAGTACTTC

v_call: TRBV7-9
j_call: TRBJ2-6
clone_size: -
d_call: TRBD2
cdr3_aa: CASSFGRTSGANVLTF
cdr3_nt: TGTGCCAGCAGCTTCGGGAGGACTTCTGGGGCCAACGTCCTGACTTTC

v_call: TRBV7-9
j_call: TRBJ1-2
clone_size: -
d_call: TRBD1
cdr3_aa: CASSYTGTGFLYGYTF
cdr3_nt: TGTGCCAGCAGCTATACCGGGACAGGGTTTTTGTATGGCTACACCTTC

v_call: TRBV9
j_call: TRBJ2-1
clone_size: few
d_call: TRBD1
cdr3_aa: CASSVGQGSNEQFF
cdr3_nt: TGTGCCAGCAGCGTAGGACAGGGGAGCAATGAGCAGTTCTTC

v_call: TRBV6-1
j_call: TRBJ2-4
clone_size: few
d_call: -
cdr3_aa: CASSPDARDIQYF
cdr3_nt: TGTGCCAGCAGCCCCGACGCCCGCGACATTCAGTACTTC

v_call: TRBV20-1
j_call: TRBJ1-3
clone_size: few
d_call: -
cdr3_aa: CSGSGNTIYF
cdr3_nt: TGCAGTGGGAGCGGAAACACCATATATTTT

v_call: TRBV5-1
j_call: TRBJ2-5
clone_size: many
d_call: -
cdr3_aa: CASSLTKGVQETQYF
cdr3_nt: TGCGCCAGCAGCTTGACGAAGGGGGTACAAGAGACCCAGTACTTC

v_call: TRBV7-2
j_call: TRBJ2-1
clone_size: few
d_call: TRBD1
cdr3_aa: CASSGQPGQGPFF
cdr3_nt: TGTGCCAGCAGCGGACAACCGGGACAGGGTCCGTTCTTC

v_call: TRBV28
j_call: TRBJ1-5
clone_size: -
d_call: -
cdr3_aa: CAAAENQPQHF
cdr3_nt: TGTGCCGCCGCCGAGAATCAGCCCCAGCATTTT

v_call: TRBV15
j_call: TRBJ2-6
clone_size: -
d_call: -
cdr3_aa: CATSRDGYPSGANVLTF
cdr3_nt: TGTGCCACCAGCAGAGACGGATACCCCTCTGGGGCCAACGTCCTGACTTTC

v_call: TRBV6-6
j_call: TRBJ1-6
clone_size: -
d_call: -
cdr3_aa: CASSYSRGGYNSPLHF
cdr3_nt: TGTGCCAGCAGTTACTCCAGGGGCGGATATAATTCACCCCTCCACTTT

v_call: TRBV7-9
j_call: TRBJ1-1
clone_size: few
d_call: -
cdr3_aa: CASSYDTLTEAFF
cdr3_nt: TGTGCCAGCAGCTACGACACACTGACTGAAGCTTTCTTT

v_call: TRBV6-5
j_call: TRBJ1-5
clone_size: few
d_call: -
cdr3_aa: CASSYTRGEQPQHF
cdr3_nt: TGTGCCAGCAGTTACACCCGGGGGGAACAGCCCCAGCATTTT

v_call: TRBV7-2
j_call: TRBJ1-2
clone_size: -
d_call: -
cdr3_aa: CASSLGRRPYGYTF
cdr3_nt: TGTGCCAGCAGCTTAGGCAGACGGCCCTATGGCTACACCTTC

v_call: TRBV30
j_call: TRBJ2-2
clone_size: few
d_call: -
cdr3_aa: CAWSAGSGNTGELFF
cdr3_nt: TGTGCCTGGAGTGCAGGTTCGGGGAACACCGGGGAGCTGTTTTTT